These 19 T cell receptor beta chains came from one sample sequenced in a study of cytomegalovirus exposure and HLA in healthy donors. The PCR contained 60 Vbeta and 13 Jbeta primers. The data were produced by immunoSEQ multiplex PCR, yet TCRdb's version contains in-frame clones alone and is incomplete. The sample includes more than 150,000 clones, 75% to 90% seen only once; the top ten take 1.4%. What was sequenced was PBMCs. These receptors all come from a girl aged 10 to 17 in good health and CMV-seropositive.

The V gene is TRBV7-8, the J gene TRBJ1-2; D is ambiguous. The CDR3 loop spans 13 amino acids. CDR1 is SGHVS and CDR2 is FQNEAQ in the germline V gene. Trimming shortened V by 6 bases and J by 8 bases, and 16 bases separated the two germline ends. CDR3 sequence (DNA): TGTGCCAGCAGTCCTTGGACCGGGAGGGGCTACACCTTC. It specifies CASSPWTGRGYTF.

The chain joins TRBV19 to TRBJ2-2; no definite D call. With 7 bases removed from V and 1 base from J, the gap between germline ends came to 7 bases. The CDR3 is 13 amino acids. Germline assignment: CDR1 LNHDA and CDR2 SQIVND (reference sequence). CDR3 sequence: CASNTLNTGELFF. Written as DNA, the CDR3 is TGTGCCAGTAACACCTTGAACACCGGGGAGCTGTTTTTT.

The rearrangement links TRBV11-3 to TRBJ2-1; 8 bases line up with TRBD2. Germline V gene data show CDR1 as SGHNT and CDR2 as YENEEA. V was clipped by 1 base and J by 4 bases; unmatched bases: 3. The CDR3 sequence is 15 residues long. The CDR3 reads CASSLAGGKYNEQFF. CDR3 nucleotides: TGTGCCAGCAGCTTAGCGGGAGGGAAATACAATGAGCAGTTCTTC.

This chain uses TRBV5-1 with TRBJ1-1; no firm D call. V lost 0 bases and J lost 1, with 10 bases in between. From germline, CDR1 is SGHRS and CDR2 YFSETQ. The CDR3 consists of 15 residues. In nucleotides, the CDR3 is TGCGCCAGCAGCTTGGTAGGCAGGCCGAACACTGAAGCTTTCTTT. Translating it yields CASSLVGRPNTEAFF. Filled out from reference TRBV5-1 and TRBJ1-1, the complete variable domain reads KAGVTQTPRYLIKTRGQQVTLSCSPISGHRSVSWYQQTPGQGLQFLFEYFSETQRNKGNFPGRFSGRQFSNSRSEMNVSTLELGDSALYLCASSLVGRPNTEAFFGQGTRLTVV.

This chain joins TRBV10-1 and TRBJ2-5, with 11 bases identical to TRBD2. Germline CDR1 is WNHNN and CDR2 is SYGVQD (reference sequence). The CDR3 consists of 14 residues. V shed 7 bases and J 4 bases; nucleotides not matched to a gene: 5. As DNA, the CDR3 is TGCGCCAGCACTGCCGGACTAGCGGGAGAGACCCAGTACTTC. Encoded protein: CASTAGLAGETQYF.

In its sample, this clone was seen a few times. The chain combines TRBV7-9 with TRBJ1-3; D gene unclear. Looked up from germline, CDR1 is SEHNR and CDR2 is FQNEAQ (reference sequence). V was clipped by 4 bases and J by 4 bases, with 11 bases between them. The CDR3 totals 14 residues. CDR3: CASSSRGSGNTIYF. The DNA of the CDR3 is TGTGCCAGCAGCTCGCGAGGATCGGGAAACACCATATATTTT.

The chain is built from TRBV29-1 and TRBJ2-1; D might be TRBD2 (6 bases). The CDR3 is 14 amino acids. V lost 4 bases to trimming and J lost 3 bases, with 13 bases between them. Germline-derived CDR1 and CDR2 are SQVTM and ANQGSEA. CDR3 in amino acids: CSVVLAKHYNEQFF. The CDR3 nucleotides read TGCAGCGTTGTGCTAGCGAAACACTACAATGAGCAGTTCTTC.

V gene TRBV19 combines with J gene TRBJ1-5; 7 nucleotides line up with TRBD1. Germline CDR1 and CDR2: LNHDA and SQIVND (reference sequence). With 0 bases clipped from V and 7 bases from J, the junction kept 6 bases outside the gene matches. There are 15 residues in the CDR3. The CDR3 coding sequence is TGTGCCAGTAGTATAGACCAGGGGGTAGGACAGCCCCAGCATTTT. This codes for CASSIDQGVGQPQHF.

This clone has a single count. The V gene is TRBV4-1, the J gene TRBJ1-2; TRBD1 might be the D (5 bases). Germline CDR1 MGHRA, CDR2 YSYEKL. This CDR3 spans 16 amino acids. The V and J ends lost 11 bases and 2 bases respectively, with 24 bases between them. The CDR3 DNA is TGCGCCGCCAGTGGCCAAGTTTTTCGACAGAACTATGGCTACACCTTC. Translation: CAASGQVFRQNYGYTF.

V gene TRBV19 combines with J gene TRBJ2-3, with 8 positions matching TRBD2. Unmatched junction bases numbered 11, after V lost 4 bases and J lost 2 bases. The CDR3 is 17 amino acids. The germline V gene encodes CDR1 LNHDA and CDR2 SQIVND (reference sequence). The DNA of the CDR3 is TGTGCCAGTAGTAAGGTTCCCCCGGGAGGGACCACAGATACGCAGTATTTT. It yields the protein CASSKVPPGGTTDTQYF.

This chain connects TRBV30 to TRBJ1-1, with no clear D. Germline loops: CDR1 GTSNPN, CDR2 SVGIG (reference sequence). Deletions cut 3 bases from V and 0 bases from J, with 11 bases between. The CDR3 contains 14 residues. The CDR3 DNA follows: TGTGCCTGGAGCGATCTGGGCATGAACACTGAAGCTTTCTTT. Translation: CAWSDLGMNTEAFF.

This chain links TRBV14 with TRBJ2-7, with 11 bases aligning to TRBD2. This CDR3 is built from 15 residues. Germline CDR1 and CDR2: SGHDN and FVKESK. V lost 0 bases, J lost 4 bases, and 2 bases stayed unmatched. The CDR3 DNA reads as TGTGCCAGCAGCCAAGATAGCGGGAGGGGGTACGAGCAGTACTTC. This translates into CASSQDSGRGYEQYF.

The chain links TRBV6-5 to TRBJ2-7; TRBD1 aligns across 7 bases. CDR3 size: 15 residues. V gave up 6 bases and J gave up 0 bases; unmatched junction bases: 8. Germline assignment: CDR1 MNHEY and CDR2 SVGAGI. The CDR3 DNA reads TGTGCCAGCAGGGATACAGGGGCTGGCTCCTACGAGCAGTACTTC. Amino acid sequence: CASRDTGAGSYEQYF.

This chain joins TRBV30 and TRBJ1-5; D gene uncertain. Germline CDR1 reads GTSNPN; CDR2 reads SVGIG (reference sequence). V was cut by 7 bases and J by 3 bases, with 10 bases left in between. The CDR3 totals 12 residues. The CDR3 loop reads CAFVLINQPQHF. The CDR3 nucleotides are TGTGCCTTCGTCCTAATCAATCAGCCCCAGCATTTT.

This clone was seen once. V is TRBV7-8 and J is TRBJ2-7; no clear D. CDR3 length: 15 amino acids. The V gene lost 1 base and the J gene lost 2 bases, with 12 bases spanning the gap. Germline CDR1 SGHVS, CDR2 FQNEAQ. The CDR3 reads CASSLGAHLTYEQYF. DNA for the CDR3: TGTGCCAGCAGCTTAGGGGCCCACCTGACCTACGAGCAGTACTTC.

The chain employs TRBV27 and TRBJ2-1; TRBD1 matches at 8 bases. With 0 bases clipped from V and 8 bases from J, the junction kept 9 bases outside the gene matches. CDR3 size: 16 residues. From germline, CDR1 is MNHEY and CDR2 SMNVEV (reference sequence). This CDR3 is CASSLSQGGNSDEQFF. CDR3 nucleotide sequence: TGTGCCAGCAGTTTATCACAGGGGGGTAACTCGGATGAGCAGTTCTTC.

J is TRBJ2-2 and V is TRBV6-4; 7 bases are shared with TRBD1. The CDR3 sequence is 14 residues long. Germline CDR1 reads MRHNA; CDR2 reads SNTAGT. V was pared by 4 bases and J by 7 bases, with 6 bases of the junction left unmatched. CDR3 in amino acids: CASSAQGLVGELFF. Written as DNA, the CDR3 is TGTGCCAGCAGTGCACAGGGGTTAGTCGGGGAGCTGTTTTTT.

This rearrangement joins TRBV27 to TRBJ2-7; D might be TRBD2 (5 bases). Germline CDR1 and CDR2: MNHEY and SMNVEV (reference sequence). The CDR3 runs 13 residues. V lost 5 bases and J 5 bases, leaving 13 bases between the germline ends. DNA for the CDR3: TGTGCCAGCAGTGACCGACGGGGTGACGAGCAGTACTTC. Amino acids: CASSDRRGDEQYF.

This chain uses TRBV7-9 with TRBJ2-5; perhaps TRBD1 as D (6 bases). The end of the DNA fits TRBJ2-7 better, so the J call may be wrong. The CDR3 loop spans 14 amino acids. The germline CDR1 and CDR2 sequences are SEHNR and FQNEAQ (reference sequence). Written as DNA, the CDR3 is TGTGCCAGCAGCCCCACAGGGTCTTTCTACGAGCAGTACTTC. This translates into CASSPTGSFYEQYF.